The 13 T cell receptor beta chains below were found in one sample sequenced in a study of cytomegalovirus exposure and HLA in healthy donors. The PCR employed 60 Vbeta primers together with 13 Jbeta primers. Clones were read by immunoSEQ multiplex PCR, and TCRdb kept only the in-frame ones, dropping some. The table lists 90,000 to 150,000 clones, over 65% of them singletons, with 3.3% in the top ten. Sequenced sample: PBMCs. The receptors originated from a woman aged 25 to 39 in good health and CMV-seropositive.

This clone turned up a few times. The chain joins TRBV10-3 to TRBJ1-1; the match to TRBD1 covers 8 bases. Germline V gene data show CDR1 as ENHRY and CDR2 as SYGVKD. V was clipped by 11 bases and J by 0 bases; unmatched bases: 8. The CDR3 has 14 amino acids. DNA for the CDR3: TGTGCCGCAGGATTGACAGGGGTGAACACTGAAGCTTTCTTT. Translated: CAAGLTGVNTEAFF.

Only one count was recorded for this clone. This chain connects TRBV13 to TRBJ2-7; 7 bases map to TRBD2. Per germline, CDR1 PRHDT and CDR2 FYEKMQ (reference sequence). The CDR3 sequence is 14 residues long. J lost 2 bases, V lost 5 bases, and 6 bases had no gene match. CDR3: CASSTQRGPYEQYF. The CDR3 DNA is TGTGCCAGCAGCACCCAGCGGGGTCCCTACGAGCAGTACTTC.

V usage is TRBV19 and J usage is TRBJ2-3, with no clear D. The CDR3 runs to 13 residues. Germline V lookup: CDR1 LNHDA, CDR2 SQIVND (reference sequence). Trimming left V 4 bases short and J 1 base short, with 6 bases between. The CDR3 DNA is TGTGCCAGTAGTACCAGTGGCACAGATACGCAGTATTTT. Encoded protein: CASSTSGTDTQYF.

The CDR3, as DNA: TGCGCCAGCAGCTCCTTTCGGGGGGCCCCTTCTAGCACAGATACGCAGTATTTT. Residues: CASSSFRGAPSSTDTQYF. This sequence joins TRBV5-1 and TRBJ2-3; TRBD2 is a possible D gene (7 bases). Trimming shortened V by 3 bases and J by 0 bases, and 20 bases separated the two germline ends. Germline V gives CDR1 SGHRS, CDR2 YFSETQ. The CDR3 contains 18 residues.

This clone came up a few times. The gene calls are TRBV19 and TRBJ1-2, with 7 bases aligning to TRBD1. The germline gives CDR1 LNHDA, CDR2 SQIVND (reference sequence). The ends lost 3 bases at V and 5 bases at J; junction bases unmatched: 3. The CDR3 extends over 13 amino acids. The CDR3 coding sequence is TGTGCCAGTAGTATTGGGACAGATTATGGCTACACCTTC. Encoded protein: CASSIGTDYGYTF.

The chain carries TRBV7-3 and TRBJ2-7; 7 bases fit TRBD2. Germline V lookup: CDR1 SGHTA, CDR2 FQGTGA. The CDR3 is 14 amino acids. Trimming at V came to 4 bases and at J to 3 bases, leaving 6 bases not matched to a gene. CDR3 nucleotide sequence: TGTGCCAGCAGCTCACGGGACTACATCTACGAGCAGTACTTC. It translates to CASSSRDYIYEQYF.

On this clone itself: Other DNA sequences within the sample encode an identical CDR3. The chain has TRBV10-3 and TRBJ1-1; TRBD1 aligns across 7 bases. Germline V gene lookup returns CDR1 ENHRY and CDR2 SYGVKD. V trimming: 10 bases; J trimming: 6 bases; junction bases outside the gene matches: 8. The CDR3 sequence is 12 residues long. The CDR3 region has the DNA TGTGCCACCACAGGGGAAGGGGCTGAAGCTTTCTTT. Encoded protein: CATTGEGAEAFF.

The rearrangement uses TRBV6-5 and TRBJ1-2; 8 bases line up with TRBD1. V lost 2 bases and J lost 4; bases outside the gene matches: 6. The CDR3 covers 15 residues. Germline V lookup: CDR1 MNHEY, CDR2 SVGAGI. In nucleotides, the CDR3 is TGTGCCAGCAGTTACATCGCAGGGGGCATCTATGGCTACACCTTC. It codes for CASSYIAGGIYGYTF.

CDR3 DNA sequence: TGTGCCAGCAGCGTAGCGGACAGCCGCTCTGGAAACACCATATATTTT. Protein: CASSVADSRSGNTIYF. The chain joins TRBV9 to TRBJ1-3; weak D call: TRBD1 (6 bases). The germline V gene encodes CDR1 SGDLS and CDR2 YYNGEE. The V and J ends lost 0 bases and 0 bases respectively, with 10 bases between them. The CDR3 length is 16 residues. Full variable domain (outside the CDR3, taken from reference TRBV9 and TRBJ1-3): DSGVTQTPKHLITATGQRVTLRCSPRSGDLSVYWYQQSLDQGLQFLIQYYNGEERAKGNILERFSAQQFPDLHSELNLSSLELGDSALYFCASSVADSRSGNTIYFGEGSWLTVV.

The genes are TRBV11-2 and TRBJ2-7, with 8 bases fitting TRBD2. Germline V gene data show CDR1 as SGHAT and CDR2 as FQNNGV. Losses at the gene ends were 3 bases for V and 7 bases for J; bases not matched to a gene: 2. The CDR3 loop spans 12 amino acids. CDR3 nucleotide sequence: TGTGCCAGCAGCTTCGGGACTAGTGAGCAGTACTTC. Translation: CASSFGTSEQYF.

This clone was seen a handful of times. This chain joins TRBV5-1 and TRBJ1-2; possible D gene TRBD1, 5 bases. The CDR3 is 13 residues long. Germline-derived CDR1 and CDR2 are SGHRS and YFSETQ. V was cut by 0 bases and J by 6 bases, with 9 bases left in between. CDR3 coding DNA: TGCGCCAGCAGCTTGGTAGCGGGGGATGGCTACACCTTC. It encodes CASSLVAGDGYTF.

V usage is TRBV30 and J usage is TRBJ2-3; 16 bases are shared with TRBD2. This CDR3 spans 15 amino acids. The V gene end was trimmed by 4 bases and the J gene end by 8 bases; junction bases not matched to a gene: 6. Per the germline V gene, CDR1 is GTSNPN and CDR2 is SVGIG (reference sequence). This CDR3 reads CAWKGLAGGSSTQYF. CDR3 in DNA: TGTGCCTGGAAGGGACTAGCGGGGGGGTCAAGTACGCAGTATTTT.

The chain recombines TRBV10-3 with TRBJ1-6; weak D call: TRBD1 (6 bases). The CDR3 runs 18 residues. Trimming stripped 2 bases from V and 7 bases from J, with 21 bases between. The germline gives CDR1 ENHRY, CDR2 SYGVKD. As DNA, the CDR3 is TGTGCCATCAGTGAGGACCCAGGGGCCACGCAATGGAATTCACCCCTCCACTTT. Amino acids: CAISEDPGATQWNSPLHF.